The rows below give T cell receptor beta chains drawn from one sample of a study of blood T cell repertoires in COVID-19. TCRdb's copy holds only in-frame clones and misses some; the assay was immunoSEQ multiplex PCR. The table shows around 200,000 clones, with around nine tenths occurring only once. The sample consisted of peripheral blood. Every receptor here comes from a man aged 40-49 years with active or convalescent COVID-19. CDR3s include the opening cysteine and the closing phenylalanine or tryptophan. A D gene is named only where the DNA matches it firmly. Clone size appears in some rows only: once, few, many, or a class for an expanded clone.

d_call	j_call	clone_size	v_call	cdr3_aa	cdr3_nt
.	TRBJ2-2	.	TRBV5-4	CASSLQQGNTGELFF	TGTGCCAGCAGCTTACAACAGGGGAACACCGGGGAGCTGTTTTTT
TRBD2	TRBJ2-1	.	TRBV7-3	CASSYSGGAPEQFF	TGTGCCAGCAGCTACTCCGGGGGGGCACCTGAGCAGTTCTTC
.	TRBJ1-5	.	TRBV6-6	CASREHSNQPQHF	TGTGCCAGCAGGGAGCATTCCAATCAGCCCCAGCATTTT
TRBD1	TRBJ1-2	.	TRBV10-3	CAISESRDRGGYTF	TGTGCCATCAGTGAGTCCCGGGACAGGGGTGGCTACACCTTC
TRBD2	TRBJ2-2	once	TRBV7-2	CASSRSGGAGGELFF	TGTGCCAGCAGCCGTAGCGGGGGGGCCGGCGGGGAGCTGTTTTTT
TRBD2	TRBJ2-2	.	TRBV13	CASSPRLAGGAGELFF	TGTGCCAGCAGCCCCCGACTAGCGGGGGGTGCCGGGGAGCTGTTTTTT
.	TRBJ1-3	.	TRBV2	CASSPWAGTGNTIYF	TGTGCCAGCAGTCCGTGGGCAGGGACTGGAAACACCATATATTTT
.	TRBJ1-1	.	TRBV28	CASSSTVNTEAFF	TGTGCCAGCAGTTCCACAGTGAACACTGAAGCTTTCTTT
.	TRBJ2-1	.	TRBV2	CASGGSYNEQFF	TGTGCCAGCGGGGGGTCCTACAATGAGCAGTTCTTC
TRBD1	TRBJ2-2	.	TRBV5-1	CASSFAGQGGTGELFF	TGCGCCAGCAGCTTTGCCGGACAGGGCGGCACCGGGGAGCTGTTTTTT
.	TRBJ1-4	.	TRBV7-2	CASSLGGAGLEKLFF	TGTGCCAGCAGCCTTGGGGGGGCAGGGTTGGAAAAACTGTTTTTT
TRBD2	TRBJ2-2	once	TRBV18	CASSPVSSGGLNTGELFF	TGTGCCAGCTCACCAGTGTCTAGCGGGGGCCTGAACACCGGGGAGCTGTTTTTT
.	TRBJ1-6	.	TRBV6-8	CASKRGLINSPLHF	TGTGCCAGCAAGAGAGGGCTAATCAATTCACCCCTCCACTTT
.	TRBJ1-3	.	TRBV29-1	CSVGQGRDTIYF	TGCAGCGTTGGCCAGGGGCGGGACACCATATATTTT
TRBD2	TRBJ2-1	few	TRBV7-9	CASSLLLAGGYNEQFF	TGTGCCAGCAGCTTACTTCTAGCGGGGGGCTACAATGAGCAGTTCTTC
TRBD1	TRBJ1-6	.	TRBV27	CASSLIPPGQGSSPLHF	TGTGCCAGCAGTTTAATCCCCCCGGGACAGGGGAGTTCACCCCTCCACTTT
.	TRBJ1-5	.	TRBV7-2	CASSFSKYQPQHF	TGTGCCAGCAGCTTCTCTAAGTACCAGCCCCAGCATTTT
TRBD1	TRBJ2-1	.	TRBV7-2	CASSSGQGAYNEQFF	TGTGCCAGCAGCTCGGGACAGGGGGCATACAATGAGCAGTTCTTC
.	TRBJ2-7	.	TRBV27	CASSLKGRGEQYF	TGTGCCAGCAGTTTAAAAGGGCGGGGCGAGCAGTACTTC
.	TRBJ1-1	.	TRBV15	CATSREGGDLNTEAFF	TGTGCCACCAGCAGAGAGGGAGGGGATTTAAACACTGAAGCTTTCTTT
.	TRBJ1-1	.	TRBV7-2	CASSLGGGQDEAFF	TGTGCCAGCAGCTTAGGGGGGGGCCAAGATGAAGCTTTCTTT
.	TRBJ1-4	once	TRBV4-3	CASSQGTGINEKLFF	TGCGCCAGCAGCCAAGGGACGGGGATAAATGAAAAACTGTTTTTT
TRBD2	TRBJ2-1	.	TRBV6-1	CASSEVGGFYNEQFF	TGTGCCAGCAGTGAAGTCGGGGGGTTCTACAATGAGCAGTTCTTC
.	TRBJ1-4	.	TRBV4-2	CASSQDGQANEKLFF	TGTGCCAGCAGCCAAGATGGGCAGGCTAATGAAAAACTGTTTTTT
.	TRBJ1-2	.	TRBV28	CASTLTGLNGYTF	TGTGCCAGCACGCTAACAGGGTTGAATGGCTACACCTTC
.	TRBJ1-2	once	TRBV9	CASSARGASGYTF	TGTGCCAGCAGCGCGCGGGGCGCTTCTGGCTACACCTTC
TRBD1	TRBJ2-7	.	TRBV7-9	CASSLRQGQNYEQYF	TGTGCCAGCAGCTTGCGACAGGGGCAGAACTACGAGCAGTACTTC
.	TRBJ1-1	.	TRBV6-4	CASVSRVGTEAFF	TGTGCCAGCGTCTCCAGGGTAGGAACTGAAGCTTTCTTT
.	TRBJ1-3	.	TRBV4-1	CASSQQTGGNTIYF	TGCGCCAGCAGCCAGCAGACCGGGGGAAACACCATATATTTT
.	TRBJ1-3	.	TRBV9	CASAGSVSSGNTIYF	TGTGCCAGCGCCGGTTCGGTGTCCTCTGGAAACACCATATATTTT
.	TRBJ2-6	.	TRBV15	CATLTGANVLTF	TGTGCCACCCTAACGGGGGCCAACGTCCTGACTTTC
.	TRBJ2-5	.	TRBV7-7	CASSKGQGNSETQYF	TGTGCTAGCTCAAAGGGGCAGGGTAACTCAGAGACCCAGTACTTC
.	TRBJ2-6	.	TRBV28	CASSFQGYGANVLTF	TGTGCCAGCAGTTTCCAGGGTTATGGGGCCAACGTCCTGACTTTC
TRBD2	TRBJ2-1	once	TRBV9	CASSVSGGVREQFF	TGTGCCAGCAGCGTTAGCGGGGGGGTCCGGGAGCAGTTCTTC
TRBD1	TRBJ2-7	.	TRBV30	CAWSVGQGFEQYF	TGTGCCTGGAGTGTGGGACAGGGCTTCGAGCAGTACTTC
.	TRBJ2-6	.	TRBV6-5	CASRSGVGANVLTF	TGTGCCAGCAGGTCAGGGGTAGGGGCCAACGTCCTGACTTTC
.	TRBJ1-4	.	TRBV12-1	CASSSDAPGSKNEKLFF	TGTGCCAGCAGCTCCGACGCGCCGGGGTCAAAGAATGAAAAACTGTTTTTT
.	TRBJ2-2	.	TRBV15	CATSRDWGEDLSGELFF	TGTGCCACCAGCAGAGATTGGGGGGAAGATCTATCCGGGGAGCTGTTTTTT
.	TRBJ2-3	.	TRBV28	CASSSLRGRGSDTQYF	TGTGCCAGCAGTTCTTTGCGGGGGCGAGGATCCGATACGCAGTATTTT
TRBD1	TRBJ1-3	.	TRBV27	CASSPATGGGNTIYF	TGTGCCAGCAGCCCCGCGACAGGGGGCGGAAACACCATATATTTT
TRBD1	TRBJ1-5	.	TRBV2	CASSDKGQVDRRPQHF	TGTGCCAGCAGTGATAAGGGACAGGTGGATCGACGGCCCCAGCATTTT
.	TRBJ1-1	.	TRBV28	CASSRGSQAFF	TGTGCCAGCAGCCGGGGGTCTCAAGCTTTCTTT
.	TRBJ1-5	.	TRBV5-6	CASSLGTHSNQPQHF	TGTGCCAGCAGCTTGGGAACACATAGCAATCAGCCCCAGCATTTT
TRBD1	TRBJ1-2	few	TRBV15	CATSLSDRGSYGYTF	TGTGCCACCAGCCTATCGGACAGGGGAAGCTATGGCTACACCTTC
.	TRBJ1-1	.	TRBV2	CASSGIFQGSRNTEAFF	TGTGCCAGCAGTGGTATTTTCCAGGGTAGTCGGAACACTGAAGCTTTCTTT
.	TRBJ2-1	.	TRBV6-5	CASSKQGDEQFF	TGTGCCAGCAGTAAACAGGGAGATGAGCAGTTCTTC
TRBD1	TRBJ2-1	.	TRBV9	CASSVGTGLGEQFF	TGTGCCAGCAGCGTGGGGACAGGGTTGGGTGAGCAGTTCTTC
.	TRBJ1-6	few	TRBV13	CASTSTEALVNSPLHF	TGTGCCAGCACCTCGACGGAGGCCCTAGTTAATTCACCCCTCCACTTT
.	TRBJ1-2	.	TRBV7-2	CASSLSREGGYTF	TGTGCCAGCAGCTTAAGCAGGGAAGGTGGCTACACCTTC
.	TRBJ1-5	.	TRBV19	CASSIDLDRDQHF	TGTGCCAGTAGTATAGATCTAGATAGAGATCAGCATTTT
TRBD1	TRBJ1-3	.	TRBV6-5	CASSYEGQGFGNTIYF	TGTGCCAGCAGTTACGAGGGACAGGGGTTCGGAAACACCATATATTTT